These 20 T cell receptor beta chains came from one sample sequenced in a study of CD8+ T cells in alopecia areata. RNA extraction and reverse transcription yielded cDNA as sequencing template. TCRdb's table, derived via immunoSEQ multiplex PCR, lists solely in-frame clones and lacks some. Seen here are around 120,000 clones, over 60% observed once, and the top ten hold 5.7%. Treatment specified: oral pan-JAK inhibitor, 5-10 mg twice daily. Specimen: CD4+ T cells sorted from blood, collected at week 4, from a patient treated with tofacitinib. The origin of the receptors is a human donor with alopecia areata.

This clone was seen more than once but under ten times. This chain joins TRBV7-2 and TRBJ2-5; D ambiguous. Germline V gene sequence: CDR1 SGHTA, CDR2 FQGNSA. This CDR3 region has 12 residues. The V end lost 8 bases, the J end lost 4 bases, and 11 bases lay between the germline ends. The CDR3 sequence is CASAAGRETQYF. The CDR3 DNA is TGTGCCAGCGCGGCAGGCCGAGAGACCCAGTACTTC.

CDR3 loop: CASSVQWRATGGYTF. In DNA, the CDR3 is TGTGCCAGCAGCGTTCAGTGGCGGGCGACGGGAGGCTACACCTTC. V usage is TRBV9 and J usage is TRBJ1-2; D is unresolved. The CDR3 has 15 residues. V lost 2 bases and J 8 bases, leaving 19 bases between the germline ends. CDR1 and CDR2 from the germline V gene are SGDLS and YYNGEE.

This clone was seen only a few times. This chain links TRBV30 with TRBJ2-1; 9 nucleotides agree with TRBD1. CDR3 length equals 15 residues. CDR1 and CDR2 from the germline V gene are GTSNPN and SVGIG (reference sequence). With 2 bases clipped from V and 13 bases from J, the junction kept 15 bases outside the gene matches. Here the CDR3 reads CAWSPDWTGATIQFF. The DNA for the CDR3 is TGTGCCTGGAGTCCCGACTGGACAGGGGCGACCATACAGTTCTTC.

The chain links TRBV30 to TRBJ2-5; no firm D call. CDR1 is GTSNPN and CDR2 is SVGIG in the germline V gene (reference sequence). V was clipped by 0 bases and J by 10 bases, with 9 bases between them. The CDR3 extends over 11 amino acids. The CDR3 loop reads CAWSVRSSQYF. The CDR3 DNA reads as TGTGCCTGGAGTGTACGGAGCAGCCAGTACTTC.

V usage is TRBV4-1 and J usage is TRBJ2-2, with 7 bases identical to TRBD2. V lost 8 bases and J lost 4; bases outside the gene matches: 1. This CDR3 contains 12 residues. The germline gives CDR1 MGHRA, CDR2 YSYEKL. CDR3 bases: TGCGCCAGCGGGAGGGCCACCGGGGAGCTGTTTTTT. It yields the protein CASGRATGELFF.

In this sample, this clone turned up a few times. The V and J genes are TRBV5-1 and TRBJ2-5; 8 positions agree with TRBD2. V was clipped by 2 bases and J by 3 bases; unmatched bases: 9. CDR1 and CDR2 from the germline V gene are SGHRS and YFSETQ. The CDR3 length is 16 residues. CDR3 DNA sequence: TGCGCCAGCAGCTTTTCGGTCTCGCGGGGGGAAGAGACCCAGTACTTC. Protein product: CASSFSVSRGEETQYF.

This chain links TRBV28 with TRBJ1-1; D ambiguous. The CDR3 spans 12 residues. Germline loops: CDR1 MDHEN, CDR2 SYDVKM. V was clipped by 3 bases and J by 1 base, with 3 bases between them. CDR3 bases: TGTGCCAGCAGTTTGGAGAACACTGAAGCTTTCTTT. This encodes CASSLENTEAFF.

This clone was detected a few times. V usage is TRBV28 and J usage is TRBJ2-1; 9 nucleotides line up with TRBD2. The V gene's germline CDR1 is MDHEN and CDR2 SYDVKM. Trimming at V came to 8 bases and at J to 4 bases, leaving 15 bases not matched to a gene. CDR3 size: 17 residues. The CDR3 protein is CASRPPSGKVGYNEQFF. CDR3 nucleotides: TGTGCCAGCCGTCCTCCTAGCGGGAAGGTTGGTTACAATGAGCAGTTCTTC. Looking up the rest from reference TRBV28 and TRBJ2-1 gives the full variable domain: DVKVTQSSRYLVKRTGEKVFLECVQDMDHENMFWYRQDPGLGLRLIYFSYDVKMKEKGDIPEGYSVSREKKERFSLILESASTNQTSMYLCASRPPSGKVGYNEQFFGPGTRLTVL.

The genes are TRBV29-1 and TRBJ1-2; D may be TRBD1 (5 bases). V shed 4 bases and J shed 0 bases, with 6 bases lying between them. CDR1 is SQVTM, CDR2 ANQGSEA, per germline. This CDR3 region has 12 residues. CDR3 sequence: CSVVTANYGYTF. The CDR3 region has the DNA TGCAGCGTTGTGACAGCTAACTATGGCTACACCTTC.

This clone was counted between two and nine times. The V gene is TRBV28, the J gene TRBJ1-5; possibly TRBD1 for D (6 bases). V was pared by 7 bases and J by 2 bases, with 15 bases between. The CDR3 is 15 amino acids. Germline V CDR1 and CDR2: MDHEN, SYDVKM. CDR3 protein: CASMRRGIGNQPQHF. DNA for the CDR3: TGTGCCAGCATGAGGAGGGGGATAGGCAATCAGCCCCAGCATTTT.

This chain uses TRBV29-1 with TRBJ1-5; the D gene is possibly TRBD1 (5 bases). The germline V gene has CDR1 SQVTM and CDR2 ANQGSEA. V lost 6 bases and J lost 0, with 9 bases in between. This CDR3 has 13 residues. The CDR3 nucleotides are TGCAGCGTCCAGGACAATAGCAATCAGCCCCAGCATTTT. Protein sequence: CSVQDNSNQPQHF.

The chain couples TRBV29-1 to TRBJ2-5, with D hard to call. Between the trimmed V and J ends, which lost 7 bases and 4 bases, there was a span of 10 bases. Germline V lookup: CDR1 SQVTM, CDR2 ANQGSEA. The CDR3 extends over 11 amino acids. CDR3 DNA sequence: TGCAGCGGAACGATCGGAGAGACCCAGTACTTC. Translation: CSGTIGETQYF.

This clone was recorded a few times. This chain's CDR3 is CSVEEMGAKNIQYF. CDR3 DNA: TGCAGCGTTGAAGAGATGGGGGCCAAAAACATTCAGTACTTC. J is TRBJ2-4 and V is TRBV29-1; no reliable D call. Trimming shortened V by 0 bases and J by 1 base, and 7 bases separated the two germline ends. The germline CDR1 and CDR2 sequences are SQVTM and ANQGSEA. The CDR3 is 14 amino acids.

The chain has TRBV30 and TRBJ1-1; D unresolved. The CDR3 extends over 14 amino acids. In germline, CDR1 is GTSNPN, CDR2 SVGIG (reference sequence). V was pared by 2 bases and J by 5 bases, with 15 bases between. The CDR3 nucleotides are TGTGCCTGGAGTTTGACCGGAGGTGGGACTGAAGCTTTCTTT. Translation: CAWSLTGGGTEAFF.

The chain joins TRBV28 to TRBJ1-5; D not resolved. This CDR3 is built from 13 residues. Looked up from germline, CDR1 is MDHEN and CDR2 is SYDVKM. Trimming took off 5 bases at V and 2 bases at J, with 7 bases between the two ends. CDR3 loop: CASSRAGNQPQHF. In DNA form, the CDR3 reads TGTGCCAGCAGTAGGGCAGGCAATCAGCCCCAGCATTTT. Full variable domain (outside the CDR3, taken from reference TRBV28 and TRBJ1-5): DVKVTQSSRYLVKRTGEKVFLECVQDMDHENMFWYRQDPGLGLRLIYFSYDVKMKEKGDIPEGYSVSREKKERFSLILESASTNQTSMYLCASSRAGNQPQHFGDGTRLSIL.

The sample holds a few counts of this clone. This rearrangement joins TRBV5-4 to TRBJ2-6, with no clear D. CDR3 size: 15 residues. V was pared by 1 base and J by 2 bases, with 7 bases between. Germline V gene data show CDR1 as SGHNT and CDR2 as YYREEE (reference sequence). CDR3 region: CASSLRATGANVLTF. The CDR3 DNA sequence: TGTGCCAGCAGCTTGAGGGCTACTGGGGCCAACGTCCTGACTTTC.

This clone was recorded a few times. J is TRBJ1-1 and V is TRBV4-1, with D uncertain. Germline CDR1 MGHRA, CDR2 YSYEKL. The CDR3 consists of 12 residues. V gave up 1 base and J gave up 8 bases, with 8 bases separating them. The CDR3 DNA reads TGCGCCAGCAGCCAAGTTAAAGGGGAAGCTTTCTTT. This gives the protein CASSQVKGEAFF.

CDR3 sequence reads: CASSQSGVRTDTQYF. CDR3 in DNA: TGCGCCAGCAGCCAATCGGGAGTCCGCACAGATACGCAGTATTTT. The V call is TRBV4-3, the J call TRBJ2-3; D is perhaps TRBD2 (6 bases). V was trimmed by 2 bases and J by 1 base, leaving 10 bases between them. This CDR3 has 15 residues. Germline V CDR1 and CDR2: LGHNA, YSLEER.

The chain has TRBV4-2 and TRBJ2-5; D is undetermined. From germline, CDR1 is LGHNA and CDR2 YNFKEQ. V gave up 0 bases and J gave up 4 bases, with 3 bases separating them. The CDR3 runs to 12 residues. CDR3 region: CASSQEGETQYF. The CDR3 region has the DNA TGTGCCAGCAGCCAAGAGGGAGAGACCCAGTACTTC.

The chain couples TRBV29-1 to TRBJ1-1; 7 positions agree with TRBD1. Germline lookup yields CDR1 SQVTM and CDR2 ANQGSEA. V dropped 4 bases and J dropped 4; count of bases not matched to a gene: 6. The CDR3 extends over 13 amino acids. CDR3 in DNA: TGCAGCGTTGCGACAGGGTCCGGCACTGAAGCTTTCTTT. Protein: CSVATGSGTEAFF.